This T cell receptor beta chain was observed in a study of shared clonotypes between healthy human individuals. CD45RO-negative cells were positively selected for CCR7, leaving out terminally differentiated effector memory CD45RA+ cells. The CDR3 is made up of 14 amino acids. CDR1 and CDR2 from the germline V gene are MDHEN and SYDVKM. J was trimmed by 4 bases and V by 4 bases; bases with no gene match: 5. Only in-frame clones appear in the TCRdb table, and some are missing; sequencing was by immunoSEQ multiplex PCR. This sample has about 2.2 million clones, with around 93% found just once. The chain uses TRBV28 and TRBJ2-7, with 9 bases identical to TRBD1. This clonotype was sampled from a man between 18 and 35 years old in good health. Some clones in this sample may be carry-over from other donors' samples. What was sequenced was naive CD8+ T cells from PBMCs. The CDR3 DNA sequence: TGTGCCAGCAGTTACACAGGGGGCGAATACGAGCAGTACTTC. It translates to CASSYTGGEYEQYF.